A selection of T cell receptor beta chains follows, all from one sample in a study of blood T cell repertoires in COVID-19. TCRdb's copy holds only in-frame clones and misses some; the assay was immunoSEQ multiplex PCR. The table lists 200,000 to 300,000 clones, around 88% of them singletons. Material for sequencing was PBMCs or T cells enriched from blood (not recorded which). The receptors were sampled from a woman between 45 and 60 years old who had recovered from COVID-19. The CDR3 runs from the conserved cysteine through the conserved F or W. Each record gives: V gene, clone size, J gene, D gene, CDR3 DNA, CDR3 protein. A D gene is named only where the DNA matches it firmly. Clone size appears in some rows only: once, few, many, or a class for an expanded clone.

v_gene: TRBV11-3
abundance: NA
j_gene: TRBJ2-3
d_gene: TRBD2
CDR3nt: TGTGCCAGCAGCTCCGGACTAGCGGGGGTAGATACGCAGTATTTT
CDR3aa: CASSSGLAGVDTQYF

v_gene: TRBV4-3
abundance: NA
j_gene: TRBJ1-1
d_gene: TRBD1
CDR3nt: TGCGCCAGCAGCCAAGATCAAGCCAGGGGGCTCGGGAACACTGAAGCTTTCTTT
CDR3aa: CASSQDQARGLGNTEAFF

v_gene: TRBV2
abundance: NA
j_gene: TRBJ1-5
d_gene: TRBD1
CDR3nt: TGTGCCAGCAGTGATCAACAGGGGGCTCGCAATCAGCCCCAGCATTTT
CDR3aa: CASSDQQGARNQPQHF

v_gene: TRBV5-4
abundance: NA
j_gene: TRBJ2-1
d_gene: NA
CDR3nt: TGTGCCAGCAGCTTGGTCGTAGGAGAAAACAATGAGCAGTTCTTC
CDR3aa: CASSLVVGENNEQFF

v_gene: TRBV7-9
abundance: NA
j_gene: TRBJ2-2
d_gene: NA
CDR3nt: TGTGCCAGCAGCATCACAGAGAACACCGGGGAGCTGTTTTTT
CDR3aa: CASSITENTGELFF

v_gene: TRBV5-4
abundance: NA
j_gene: TRBJ2-3
d_gene: NA
CDR3nt: TGTGCCAGCAGCTCCCACAGGGACAGCACAGATACGCAGTATTTT
CDR3aa: CASSSHRDSTDTQYF

v_gene: TRBV6-1
abundance: NA
j_gene: TRBJ1-5
d_gene: NA
CDR3nt: TGTGCCAGCAGTGAAGGGTGGATCACTAAGCCCCAGCATTTT
CDR3aa: CASSEGWITKPQHF

v_gene: TRBV6-2/TRBV6-3
abundance: NA
j_gene: TRBJ2-7
d_gene: NA
CDR3nt: TGTGCCAGCAGTGCCGTCAGGACCGGGGGTTCGAATTCCGAGTACTTC
CDR3aa: CASSAVRTGGSNSEYF

v_gene: TRBV4-3
abundance: NA
j_gene: TRBJ1-4
d_gene: NA
CDR3nt: TGCGCCAGCAGCCAAGATTCGTTTCGGAGGGGCGGGGGGCAGTCTGAAAAACTGTTTTTT
CDR3aa: CASSQDSFRRGGGQSEKLFF

v_gene: TRBV19
abundance: NA
j_gene: TRBJ1-1
d_gene: TRBD1
CDR3nt: TGTGCCAGTAGTACGGACAGGGGGTGGATCGCTTTCTTT
CDR3aa: CASSTDRGWIAFF

v_gene: TRBV14
abundance: NA
j_gene: TRBJ1-2
d_gene: NA
CDR3nt: TGTGCCAGCAGCCGGCGGACAGTGGACTATGGCTACACCTTC
CDR3aa: CASSRRTVDYGYTF

v_gene: TRBV24-1
abundance: NA
j_gene: TRBJ1-5
d_gene: NA
CDR3nt: TGTGCCACCAGTGACGTTTATAGCAATCAGCCCCAGCATTTT
CDR3aa: CATSDVYSNQPQHF

v_gene: TRBV7-2
abundance: once
j_gene: TRBJ2-1
d_gene: NA
CDR3nt: TGTGCCAGCAGCTTAAGAGGAGGCGGGGCGACCTACAATGAGCAGTTCTTC
CDR3aa: CASSLRGGGATYNEQFF

v_gene: TRBV10-3
abundance: NA
j_gene: TRBJ1-5
d_gene: NA
CDR3nt: TGTGCCATCAGTGAGGGGCTGGATCAGCCCCAGCATTTT
CDR3aa: CAISEGLDQPQHF

v_gene: TRBV18
abundance: NA
j_gene: TRBJ2-1
d_gene: TRBD2
CDR3nt: TGTGCCAGCTCACTATGGACTAGTCGCGGGTACAATGAGCAGTTCTTC
CDR3aa: CASSLWTSRGYNEQFF

v_gene: TRBV9
abundance: NA
j_gene: TRBJ2-1
d_gene: TRBD2
CDR3nt: TGTGCCAGCAGCGTAGCTGTGCGGGAGGGCCAGAATGAGCAGTTCTTC
CDR3aa: CASSVAVREGQNEQFF

v_gene: TRBV7-9
abundance: NA
j_gene: TRBJ1-2
d_gene: NA
CDR3nt: TGTGCCAGCAGCTTAGGTTGGACACTCAGCCTCGTCAACTATGGCTACACCTTC
CDR3aa: CASSLGWTLSLVNYGYTF

v_gene: TRBV5-4
abundance: few
j_gene: TRBJ1-6
d_gene: NA
CDR3nt: TGTGCCAGCAGCTTGGGGGGAGGTATTCGGGATTCACCCCTCCACTTT
CDR3aa: CASSLGGGIRDSPLHF

v_gene: TRBV11-2
abundance: NA
j_gene: TRBJ1-6
d_gene: NA
CDR3nt: TGTGCCAGCAGCGCACACCTCGGCGGTTCACCCCTCCACTTT
CDR3aa: CASSAHLGGSPLHF

v_gene: TRBV6-1
abundance: NA
j_gene: TRBJ1-5
d_gene: TRBD1
CDR3nt: TGTGCCAGCAGTGACCGGGACAGGGGGCTCCAGCCCCAGCATTTT
CDR3aa: CASSDRDRGLQPQHF

v_gene: TRBV7-2
abundance: NA
j_gene: TRBJ1-4
d_gene: NA
CDR3nt: TGTGCCAGCAGCACATACCGGGACACTCAAAAACTGTTTTTT
CDR3aa: CASSTYRDTQKLFF

v_gene: TRBV28
abundance: few
j_gene: TRBJ2-7
d_gene: NA
CDR3nt: TGTGCCAGCAGGGGAGGTGGGCCCTACGAGCAGTACTTC
CDR3aa: CASRGGGPYEQYF